The 5 T cell receptor beta chains given below trace back to one sample, sequenced in a study of hypomethylating agent response in myelodysplastic syndrome. Data came from immunoSEQ multiplex PCR; TCRdb stores just in-frame clones and leaves some out. Among about 5,000 clones, about four fifths were seen once, and the ten largest hold 20% to 25%. This specimen was bone marrow, taken before or after starting hypomethylating agent treatment for myelodysplastic syndrome (not recorded which). The source is a human donor with myelodysplastic syndrome.

This sequence joins TRBV6-1 and TRBJ1-5; D is uncertain. This CDR3 is 16 amino acids long. Germline values: CDR1 MNHNS, CDR2 SASEGT. V shed 1 base and J shed 3 bases, with 13 bases lying between them. CDR3 nucleotide sequence: TGTGCCAGCAGTGAAGGGAGCCCCACAGTCAATCAGCCCCAGCATTTT. Amino acids: CASSEGSPTVNQPQHF.

The chain uses TRBV15 and TRBJ1-1, with a possible D match to TRBD1 (5 bases). The CDR3 sequence is 15 residues long. Trimming removed 5 bases from V and 2 bases from J, with 15 bases in between. Germline lookup yields CDR1 LNHNV and CDR2 YYDKDF (reference sequence). Written as DNA, the CDR3 is TGTGCCACCAGCTCACAGGTTGGGGGTAACACTGAAGCTTTCTTT. Protein sequence: CATSSQVGGNTEAFF. The whole variable domain, filled in from reference TRBV15 and TRBJ1-1, reads DAMVIQNPRYQVTQFGKPVTLSCSQTLNHNVMYWYQQKSSQAPKLLFHYYDKDFNNEADTPDNFQSRRPNTSFCFLDIRSPGLGDTAMYLCATSSQVGGNTEAFFGQGTRLTVV.

This chain links TRBV18 with TRBJ2-7, with D possibly being TRBD2 (7 bases). CDR3 length: 17 residues. Germline lookup yields CDR1 KGHSH and CDR2 LQKENI. V lost 2 bases, J lost 3 bases, and 20 bases lay in between. This chain's CDR3 is CASSPGTGRGAIYEQYF. CDR3 in DNA: TGTGCCAGCTCACCAGGGACCGGCCGGGGGGCTATCTACGAGCAGTACTTC.

This chain uses TRBV6-6 with TRBJ2-5; tentative D call: TRBD2 (6 bases). The last part of the DNA fits TRBJ2-7 better; the J call may be wrong. CDR1 and CDR2 from the germline V gene are MNHNY and SVGAGI (reference sequence). The CDR3 is 13 residues long. CDR3 sequence reads: CASSAPPGDEQYF. The CDR3 DNA reads as TGTGCCAGCAGCGCTCCCCCGGGGGACGAGCAGTACTTC.

The CDR3 nucleotides read TGTGCCACCAGCGCCAAAAAGGGGGTCGTCAATCAGCCCCAGCATTTT. It is translated as CATSAKKGVVNQPQHF. This rearrangement joins TRBV15 to TRBJ1-5; perhaps TRBD1 as D (6 bases). This CDR3 region has 16 residues. V lost 5 bases and J 3 bases, leaving 17 bases between the germline ends. Germline-derived CDR1 and CDR2 are LNHNV and YYDKDF (reference sequence).